The 20 T cell receptor beta chains below come from one sample, sequenced in a study of blood T cell repertoires in COVID-19. Here immunoSEQ multiplex PCR was the method, and the copy in TCRdb shows in-frame clones only, minus some. The sample consists of approximately 300,000 clones, roughly 90% of them appearing once. The sample was peripheral blood. Every receptor here comes from a woman aged 45-65 years with active or convalescent COVID-19.

As concerns this clone: The sample carries other DNA sequences with the same CDR3. V and J are TRBV9 and TRBJ1-1; unclear D gene. V was trimmed by 0 bases and J by 3 bases, leaving 6 bases between them. CDR3 length: 13 residues. Germline-derived CDR1 and CDR2 are SGDLS and YYNGEE. CDR3 residues: CASSVDRDTEAFF. As DNA, the CDR3 is TGTGCCAGCAGCGTAGATCGGGACACTGAAGCTTTCTTT.

V and J are TRBV18 and TRBJ1-2; D is unclear. Per the germline V gene, CDR1 is KGHSH and CDR2 is LQKENI. The length of the CDR3 is 13 residues. V was pared by 4 bases and J by 3 bases, with 9 bases between. The CDR3 sequence is CASSRSLYYGYTF. In DNA form, the CDR3 reads TGTGCCAGCTCACGTTCCCTCTACTATGGCTACACCTTC.

The V call is TRBV29-1, the J call TRBJ2-1, with a weak D call TRBD1 (6 bases). V lost 1 base to trimming and J lost 7 bases, with 14 bases between them. This CDR3 is 14 amino acids long. The germline CDR1 and CDR2 sequences are SQVTM and ANQGSEA. The CDR3 bases are TGCAGCGTTGAAGTGGGCAGGGGTGGGAATGAGCAGTTCTTC. Translating it yields CSVEVGRGGNEQFF.

V is TRBV10-3 and J is TRBJ1-2; possibly TRBD1 for D (5 bases). The V and J ends lost 8 bases and 5 bases respectively, with 18 bases between them. Looked up from germline, CDR1 is ENHRY and CDR2 is SYGVKD. This CDR3 is 14 amino acids long. For the CDR3, the DNA is TGTGCCATCGGGGACGGACCGGCGGGGTATGGCTACACCTTC. As protein: CAIGDGPAGYGYTF.

The V call is TRBV19, the J call TRBJ1-4; D is unclear. Trimming stripped 7 bases from V and 2 bases from J, with 14 bases between. There are 15 residues in the CDR3. Germline V gene lookup returns CDR1 LNHDA and CDR2 SQIVND (reference sequence). The CDR3 protein is CASTTGLRTNEKLFF. In DNA, the CDR3 is TGTGCCAGTACCACCGGACTAAGGACTAATGAAAAACTGTTTTTT.

This rearrangement joins TRBV11-2 to TRBJ2-5; D is undetermined. Per germline, CDR1 SGHAT and CDR2 FQNNGV. V shed 5 bases and J shed 3 bases, with 13 bases lying between them. The CDR3 totals 14 residues. CDR3 DNA: TGTGCCAGCAGCCATTACCTTGCGGAAGAGACCCAGTACTTC. Translating gives CASSHYLAEETQYF.

This chain connects TRBV12-3 or TRBV12-4 to TRBJ1-2; D is uncertain. The CDR3 sequence is 13 residues long. V lost 3 bases to trimming and J lost 5 bases, with 10 bases between them. Written as DNA, the CDR3 is TGTGCCAGCAGTTTTTCCCCGTCTTATGGCTACACCTTC. This encodes CASSFSPSYGYTF.

The chain has TRBV2 and TRBJ2-2, with D tentatively TRBD1 (6 bases). Germline V gene sequence: CDR1 SNHLY, CDR2 FYNNEI. This CDR3 is 16 amino acids long. The germline V and J ends were trimmed by 6 bases and 6 bases, with 20 bases remaining between them. The CDR3 sequence: CASSEMGQGFAGELFF. The CDR3 region has the DNA TGTGCCAGCAGCGAGATGGGCCAGGGGTTTGCCGGGGAGCTGTTTTTT.

V and J are TRBV24-1 and TRBJ2-1; TRBD2 might be the D (8 bases). The germline V gene encodes CDR1 KGHDR and CDR2 SFDVKD. Trimming took off 7 bases at V and 6 bases at J, with 24 bases between the two ends. The CDR3 contains 17 residues. CDR3 loop: CATSARGGRGLGNEQFF. DNA of the CDR3: TGTGCCACCAGCGCTCGGGGGGGTAGGGGGCTAGGCAATGAGCAGTTCTTC.

This clone came up a few times. The chain recombines TRBV19 with TRBJ1-5, with a possible D match to TRBD1 (6 bases). V was trimmed by 6 bases and J by 6 bases, leaving 12 bases between them. The CDR3 contains 13 residues. Germline CDR1 is LNHDA and CDR2 is SQIVND (reference sequence). The CDR3 sequence is CASRNRVGQPQHF. The CDR3, as DNA: TGTGCCAGTAGGAACAGGGTTGGTCAGCCCCAGCATTTT.

The chain couples TRBV19 to TRBJ2-3; D perhaps matches TRBD1 (5 bases). The ends were cut back, 6 bases at V and 2 bases at J, with 15 bases in the middle. The CDR3 sequence is 15 residues long. The germline CDR1 and CDR2 sequences are LNHDA and SQIVND (reference sequence). The CDR3 region has the DNA TGTGCCAGTAGCGGTCCGAAGGGGAACACAGATACGCAGTATTTT. This codes for CASSGPKGNTDTQYF.

The rearrangement uses TRBV9 and TRBJ2-7; 10 bases align to TRBD2. J was trimmed by 4 bases and V by 0 bases; bases with no gene match: 10. Germline lookup yields CDR1 SGDLS and CDR2 YYNGEE. There are 17 residues in the CDR3. CDR3 amino acids: CASSVVGEASGSYEQYF. Written as DNA, the CDR3 is TGTGCCAGCAGCGTAGTCGGTGAGGCTAGCGGGAGTTACGAGCAGTACTTC.

The V call is TRBV5-1, the J call TRBJ2-2, with 9 bases fitting TRBD1. V trimming: 4 bases; J trimming: 7 bases; junction bases outside the gene matches: 11. Germline V gene sequence: CDR1 SGHRS, CDR2 YFSETQ. This CDR3 has 16 residues. The CDR3 nucleotides are TGCGCCAGCAGCCCAAGGGACAGGGTACTGGTCGGGGAGCTGTTTTTT. It yields the protein CASSPRDRVLVGELFF.

This chain joins TRBV5-4 and TRBJ1-1; 7 nucleotides match TRBD1. This CDR3 spans 14 amino acids. Trimming took 3 bases from V and 2 from J; bases not matched to a gene: 4. Germline V lookup: CDR1 SGHNT, CDR2 YYREEE (reference sequence). CDR3 nucleotides: TGTGCCAGCAGCTCGGACAGGATAAACACTGAAGCTTTCTTT. Translation gives CASSSDRINTEAFF.

The V call is TRBV30, the J call TRBJ2-3, with D possibly being TRBD1 (6 bases). Trimming left V 0 bases short and J 6 bases short, with 16 bases between. The CDR3 has 15 amino acids. The germline CDR1 and CDR2 sequences are GTSNPN and SVGIG (reference sequence). The CDR3 DNA reads TGTGCCTGGAGTGTACCGTATGCGAGGGGGGATACGCAGTATTTT. It translates to CAWSVPYARGDTQYF.

V and J are TRBV5-1 and TRBJ1-3; the D gene is possibly TRBD1 (5 bases). This CDR3 contains 16 residues. Germline CDR1 reads SGHRS; CDR2 reads YFSETQ. With 0 bases removed from V and 4 bases from J, the gap between germline ends came to 14 bases. The CDR3 loop is CASSLVRGLDGNTIYF. As DNA, the CDR3 is TGCGCCAGCAGCTTGGTTCGGGGACTAGACGGAAACACCATATATTTT.

This clone is a singleton in its sample. V gene TRBV7-9 combines with J gene TRBJ2-1; D is unclear. V was clipped by 4 bases and J by 0 bases, with 22 bases between them. CDR3 length: 19 residues. CDR1 and CDR2 (germline): SEHNR, FQNEAQ (reference sequence). Here the CDR3 reads CASSSLGGGALPSYNEQFF. As DNA, the CDR3 is TGTGCCAGCAGCTCCTTGGGTGGTGGAGCACTTCCCTCCTACAATGAGCAGTTCTTC.

The CDR3 DNA follows: TGTGCCAGCAGTCTAACCCCAGAGGGAACCGGGGAGCTGTTTTTT. It is translated as CASSLTPEGTGELFF. The J gene is TRBJ2-2, the V gene TRBV6-2 or TRBV6-3, with a weak D call TRBD2 (5 bases). Germline V gives CDR1 MNHEY, CDR2 SVGEGT. The CDR3 runs 15 residues. The ends were cut back, 5 bases at V and 5 bases at J, with 15 bases in the middle.

The V gene is TRBV7-8, the J gene TRBJ1-1, with a weak D call TRBD1 (6 bases). Trimming shortened V by 1 base and J by 3 bases, and 21 bases separated the two germline ends. The CDR3 covers 18 residues. Germline CDR1 is SGHVS and CDR2 is FQNEAQ. The CDR3 reads CASSLVAGAFVSHTEAFF. CDR3 in DNA: TGTGCCAGCAGCTTAGTCGCAGGGGCGTTTGTGAGCCACACTGAAGCTTTCTTT. Drawing the rest from reference TRBV7-8 and TRBJ1-1, the complete variable domain is GAGVSQSPRYKVAKRGQDVALRCDPISGHVSLFWYQQALGQGPEFLTYFQNEAQLDKSGLPSDRFFAERPEGSVSTLKIQRTQQEDSAVYLCASSLVAGAFVSHTEAFFGQGTRLTVV.

The rearrangement joins TRBV14 to TRBJ2-5; D is possibly TRBD2 (5 bases). The germline V and J ends were trimmed by 5 bases and 6 bases, with 10 bases remaining between them. This CDR3 is built from 12 residues. Germline V CDR1 and CDR2: SGHDN, FVKESK. The CDR3 sequence: CASSIERQTQYF. For the CDR3, the DNA is TGTGCCAGCAGCATTGAGCGGCAGACCCAGTACTTC.